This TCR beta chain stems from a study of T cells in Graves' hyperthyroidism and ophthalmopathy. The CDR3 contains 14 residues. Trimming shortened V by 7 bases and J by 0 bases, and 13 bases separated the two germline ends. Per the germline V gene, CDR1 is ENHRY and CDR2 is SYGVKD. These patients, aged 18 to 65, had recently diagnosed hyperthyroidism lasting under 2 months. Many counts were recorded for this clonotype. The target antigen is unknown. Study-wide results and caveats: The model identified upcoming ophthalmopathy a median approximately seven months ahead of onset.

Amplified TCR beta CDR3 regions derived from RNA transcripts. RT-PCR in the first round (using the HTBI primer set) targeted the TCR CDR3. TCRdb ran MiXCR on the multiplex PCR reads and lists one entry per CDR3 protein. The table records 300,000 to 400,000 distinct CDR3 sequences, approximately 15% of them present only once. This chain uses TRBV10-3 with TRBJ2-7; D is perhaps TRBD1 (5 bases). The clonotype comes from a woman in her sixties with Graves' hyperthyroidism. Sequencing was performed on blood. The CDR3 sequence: CAINQGGVSYEQYF. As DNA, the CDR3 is TGTGCCATCAACCAGGGTGGCGTCTCCTACGAGCAGTACTTC.